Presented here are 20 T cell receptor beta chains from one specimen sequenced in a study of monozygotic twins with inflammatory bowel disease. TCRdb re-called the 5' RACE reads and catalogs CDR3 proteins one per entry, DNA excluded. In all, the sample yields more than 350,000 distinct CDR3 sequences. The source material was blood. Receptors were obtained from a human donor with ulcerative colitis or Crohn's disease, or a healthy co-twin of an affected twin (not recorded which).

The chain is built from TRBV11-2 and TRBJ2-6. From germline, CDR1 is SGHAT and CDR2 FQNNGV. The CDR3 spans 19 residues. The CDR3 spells CASSLRVRTSGPGANVLTF.

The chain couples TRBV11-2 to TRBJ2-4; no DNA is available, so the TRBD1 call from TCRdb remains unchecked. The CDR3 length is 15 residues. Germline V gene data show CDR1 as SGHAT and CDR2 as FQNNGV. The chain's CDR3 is CASSLGQGVKNIQYF.

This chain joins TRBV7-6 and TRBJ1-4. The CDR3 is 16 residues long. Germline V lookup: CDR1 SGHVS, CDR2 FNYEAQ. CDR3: CASSLSSAATNEKLFF.

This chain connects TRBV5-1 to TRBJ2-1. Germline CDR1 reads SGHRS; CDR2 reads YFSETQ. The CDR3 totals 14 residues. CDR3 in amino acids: CASREIGSSNEQFF. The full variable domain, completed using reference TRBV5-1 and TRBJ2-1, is KAGVTQTPRYLIKTRGQQVTLSCSPISGHRSVSWYQQTPGQGLQFLFEYFSETQRNKGNFPGRFSGRQFSNSRSEMNVSTLELGDSALYLCASREIGSSNEQFFGPGTRLTVL.

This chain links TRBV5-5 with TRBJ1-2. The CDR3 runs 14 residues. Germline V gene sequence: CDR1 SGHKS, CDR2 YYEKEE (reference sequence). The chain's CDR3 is CASSPSQGLYGYTF.

This chain's CDR3 is CSTHVGGETQYF. The V and J genes are TRBV29-1 and TRBJ2-5; TCRdb calls TRBD1, which cannot be checked without DNA. CDR3 length equals 12 residues. CDR1 SQVTM and CDR2 ANQGSEA come from the germline V gene.

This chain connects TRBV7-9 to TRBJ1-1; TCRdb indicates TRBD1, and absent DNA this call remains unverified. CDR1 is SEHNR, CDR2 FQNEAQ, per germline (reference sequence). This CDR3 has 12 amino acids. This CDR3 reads CASSLDRAEAFF.

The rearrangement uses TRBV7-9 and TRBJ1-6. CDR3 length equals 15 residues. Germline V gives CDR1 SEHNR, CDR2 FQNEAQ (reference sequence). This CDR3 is CASSSVEGLESPLHF.

CDR3 sequence reads: CSVEEIGGWGSYEQYF. The chain has TRBV29-1 and TRBJ2-7; the TCRdb call, TRBD2, lacks DNA for checking. The CDR3 totals 16 residues. Germline assignment: CDR1 SQVTM and CDR2 ANQGSEA.

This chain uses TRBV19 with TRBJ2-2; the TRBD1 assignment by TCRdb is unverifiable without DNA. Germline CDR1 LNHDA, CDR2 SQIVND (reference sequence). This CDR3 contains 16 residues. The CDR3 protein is CSSSIPTGGGTGELFF. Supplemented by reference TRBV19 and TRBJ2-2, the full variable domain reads DGGITQSPKYLFRKEGQNVTLSCEQNLNHDAMYWYRQDPGQGLRLIYYSQIVNDFQKGDIAEGYSVSREKKESFPLTVTSAQKNPTAFYLCSSSIPTGGGTGELFFGEGSRLTVL.

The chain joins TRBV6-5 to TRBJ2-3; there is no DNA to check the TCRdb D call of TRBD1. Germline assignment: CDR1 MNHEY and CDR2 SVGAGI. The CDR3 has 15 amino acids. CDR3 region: CASSYSGGTGDTQYF.

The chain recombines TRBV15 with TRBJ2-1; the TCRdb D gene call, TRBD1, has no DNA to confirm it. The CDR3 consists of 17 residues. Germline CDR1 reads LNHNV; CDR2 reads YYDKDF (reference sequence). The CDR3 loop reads CATSRRQGVNSYNEQFF.

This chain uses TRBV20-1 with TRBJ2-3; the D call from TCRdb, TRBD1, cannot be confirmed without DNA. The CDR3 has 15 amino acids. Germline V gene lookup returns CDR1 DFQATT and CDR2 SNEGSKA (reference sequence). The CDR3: CSVTSQGQNTDTQYF.

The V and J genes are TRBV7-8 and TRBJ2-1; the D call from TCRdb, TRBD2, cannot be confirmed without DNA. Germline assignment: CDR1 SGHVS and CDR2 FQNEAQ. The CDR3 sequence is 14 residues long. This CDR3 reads CASSPDSGSFEQFF.

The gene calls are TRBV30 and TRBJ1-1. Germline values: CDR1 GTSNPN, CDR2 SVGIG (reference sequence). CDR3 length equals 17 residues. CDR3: CAWSVPAPGLWDTEAFF.

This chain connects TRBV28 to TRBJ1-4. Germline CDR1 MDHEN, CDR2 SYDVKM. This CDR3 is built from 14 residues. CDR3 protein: CASTQGGGGEKLFF.

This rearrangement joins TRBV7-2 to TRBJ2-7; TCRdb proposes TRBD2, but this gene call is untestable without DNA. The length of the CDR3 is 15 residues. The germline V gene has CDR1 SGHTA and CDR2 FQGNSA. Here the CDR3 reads CASSLALAGRHEQYF.

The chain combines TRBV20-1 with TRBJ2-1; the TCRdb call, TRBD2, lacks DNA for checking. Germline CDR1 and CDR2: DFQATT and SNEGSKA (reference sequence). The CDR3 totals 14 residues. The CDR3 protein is CSAKLAGSYNEQFF.

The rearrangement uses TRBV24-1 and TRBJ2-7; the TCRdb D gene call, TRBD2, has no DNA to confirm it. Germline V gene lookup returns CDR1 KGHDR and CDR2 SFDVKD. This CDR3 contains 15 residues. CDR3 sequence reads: CATSDPASGSNEQYF.

This chain's CDR3 is CASSLYPALYNEQFF. This chain uses TRBV5-5 with TRBJ2-1. Germline lookup yields CDR1 SGHKS and CDR2 YYEKEE (reference sequence). This CDR3 is 15 amino acids long.